A selection of T cell receptor beta chains follows, all from one sample in a study of OX40 agonist ivuxolimab in advanced cancers. Profiling relied on immunoSEQ multiplex PCR, and the TCRdb table lists in-frame clones only, not all of them. Of tens of thousands of clones in the sample, 84% are singletons; the top ten hold approximately 1.2%. The material was CD4+ or CD8+ T cells sorted from blood, obtained in a trial of the OX40 agonist ivuxolimab. These receptors were taken from an adult with an advanced solid tumor such as melanoma, head and neck, liver or kidney cancer. The conserved cysteine and the conserved F or W are not part of the CDR3 here. D genes are given only for firm matches.

ASSPSGGSNQPQH | TRBJ1-5 | TRBV4-1 | 13 | NA
ASIRLAGVGNEQF | TRBJ2-1 | TRBV6-1 | 13 | TRBD2
ASSIGRGERPEAF | TRBJ1-1 | TRBV19 | 13 | NA
ASSLRQGRSNQPQH | TRBJ1-5 | TRBV27 | 14 | TRBD1
ASRSGLEY | TRBJ2-7 | TRBV6-1 | 8 | NA
ASSIPSLLAANTGELF | TRBJ2-2 | TRBV5-1 | 16 | TRBD2
ASSPALISTDTQY | TRBJ2-3 | TRBV5-4 | 13 | NA
ASTAGFNTEAF | TRBJ1-1 | TRBV6-1 | 11 | NA
ARSLGLSTDTQY | TRBJ2-3 | TRBV5-3 | 12 | NA
AISTGDYEQY | TRBJ2-7 | TRBV10-3 | 10 | TRBD1
ASSLWGRGNQPQH | TRBJ1-5 | TRBV27 | 13 | NA
ASSGDRVRYT | TRBJ1-2 | TRBV6-5 | 10 | TRBD1
ASTMRGRGPLSTDTQY | TRBJ2-3 | TRBV19 | 16 | NA
ASRTGKGQPQH | TRBJ1-5 | TRBV19 | 11 | TRBD1
ASRASGRQEQF | TRBJ2-1 | TRBV7-9 | 11 | TRBD2
ASSLAEVLSYGYT | TRBJ1-2 | TRBV7-4 | 13 | NA
ASSGVVRTGWDRAF | TRBJ1-1 | TRBV18 | 14 | TRBD1
ASSPIRPGPGGNTIY | TRBJ1-3 | TRBV27 | 15 | NA
ASSPGVGGTEAF | TRBJ1-1 | TRBV7-9 | 12 | NA
ASSGLAGEYEQF | TRBJ2-1 | TRBV2 | 12 | TRBD2
ASSMTTLAGGSNNEQF | TRBJ2-1 | TRBV19 | 16 | TRBD2
AWSVLTGDNEQF | TRBJ2-1 | TRBV30 | 12 | NA
ASIRGGDTEAF | TRBJ1-1 | TRBV10-2 | 11 | NA
ASSSDQGRGYGYT | TRBJ1-2 | TRBV5-4 | 13 | NA
ASIKDRADEKLF | TRBJ1-4 | TRBV6-6 | 12 | TRBD1
SVEDRTGLGSPDSGNTIY | TRBJ1-3 | TRBV29-1 | 18 | NA